This record covers a single T cell receptor (beta chain). Extraction and reverse transcription of RNA yielded cDNA as the sequencing template. The method was immunoSEQ multiplex PCR; TCRdb's version includes in-frame clones alone and lacks a portion of them. Here the sample spans 200,000 to 250,000 clones, 50% to 70% being singletons. The CDR3 consists of 14 residues. V lost 5 bases and J 7 bases, leaving 17 bases between the germline ends. CDR1 and CDR2 (germline): PRHDT, FYEKMQ (reference sequence). Treatment in this sample: oral pan-JAK inhibitor, 5-10 mg twice daily. The sample belongs to a study of CD8+ T cells in alopecia areata.

The origin of this receptor is a human donor with alopecia areata. The chain is built from TRBV13 and TRBJ1-2; D possibly corresponds to TRBD1 (5 bases). The input for sequencing was CD4+ T cells sorted from blood, taken at week 4, from a patient treated with tofacitinib. The DNA for the CDR3 is TGTGCCAGCAGCCCCCAGAAGGGGCTTGGTGGCTACACCTTC. It translates to CASSPQKGLGGYTF.